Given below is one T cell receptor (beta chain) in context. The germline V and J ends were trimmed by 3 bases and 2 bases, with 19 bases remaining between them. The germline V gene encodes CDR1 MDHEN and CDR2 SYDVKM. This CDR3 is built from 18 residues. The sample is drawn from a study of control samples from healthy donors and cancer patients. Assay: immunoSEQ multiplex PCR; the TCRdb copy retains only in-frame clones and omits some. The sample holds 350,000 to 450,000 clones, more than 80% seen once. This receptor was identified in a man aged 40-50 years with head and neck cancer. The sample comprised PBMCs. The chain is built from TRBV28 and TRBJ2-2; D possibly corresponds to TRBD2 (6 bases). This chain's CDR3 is CASSFSVGQGGNTGELFF. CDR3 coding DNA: TGTGCCAGCAGTTTTTCTGTTGGTCAGGGAGGAAACACCGGGGAGCTGTTTTTT.